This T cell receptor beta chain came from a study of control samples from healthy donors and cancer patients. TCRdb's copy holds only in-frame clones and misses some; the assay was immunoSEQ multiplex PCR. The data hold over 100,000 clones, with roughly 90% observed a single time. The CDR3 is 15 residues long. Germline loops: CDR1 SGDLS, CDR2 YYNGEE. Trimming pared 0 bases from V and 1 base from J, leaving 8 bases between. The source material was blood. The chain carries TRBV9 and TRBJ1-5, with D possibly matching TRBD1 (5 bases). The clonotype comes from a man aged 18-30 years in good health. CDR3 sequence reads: CASSVDGGSNQPQHF. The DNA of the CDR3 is TGTGCCAGCAGCGTAGACGGGGGGAGCAATCAGCCCCAGCATTTT.